A single sample gave rise to the 28 T cell receptor beta chains below, sequenced in a study of CD8+CD57+ T cells in acquired aplastic anemia. By flow cytometry, patients selected for sequencing had shown an expansion of CD8+CD57+ cells. CDR3 and TCR beta VDJ profiling relied on a genomic DNA template. TCRdb reprocessed the reads via MiXCR and lists one record per CDR3 protein. The sample holds 260,000 or so distinct CDR3 sequences, around 46% seen once. Sequencing input: sorted CD4+, CD8+, or CD8+CD57+ T cells (not recorded which) from PBMCs. The receptors stem from a human donor with aplastic anemia.

The sample holds many counts of this clonotype. The CDR3 loop is CASTDEGVYTEAFF. CDR3 in DNA: TGTGCCAGCACTGACGAGGGTGTGTACACTGAAGCTTTCTTT. The V call is TRBV6-1, the J call TRBJ1-1; D remains unclear. Between the trimmed V and J ends, which lost 7 bases and 3 bases, there was a span of 15 bases. CDR1 and CDR2 (germline): MNHNS, SASEGT. The CDR3 runs 14 residues.

The chain links TRBV29-1 to TRBJ2-1; 7 bases are a match to TRBD1. The CDR3 has 14 amino acids. With V trimmed by 1 base and J by 4 bases, 4 bases remained unmatched. CDR1 SQVTM and CDR2 ANQGSEA come from the germline V gene. CDR3 in DNA: TGCAGCGTTGAAGGGACAGGAGTATACAATGAGCAGTTCTTC. As protein: CSVEGTGVYNEQFF.

In regard to this clonotype: With a much larger clone just one base away, this may be a read error. The conserved phenylalanine or tryptophan is not found at the CDR3 terminus, so this likely reflects a read error. V gene TRBV7-9 combines with J gene TRBJ2-1; tentative D call: TRBD2 (5 bases). This CDR3 contains 17 residues. V was trimmed by 1 base and J by 0 bases, leaving 13 bases between them. Germline V lookup: CDR1 SEHNR, CDR2 FQNEAQ (reference sequence). CDR3 in amino acids: CASSLDPRDSSYNEQFL. CDR3 nucleotides: TGTGCCAGCAGCTTAGACCCTCGGGATAGCTCCTACAATGAGCAGTTCCTC.

V usage is TRBV10-3 and J usage is TRBJ2-1; D gene unclear. V lost 3 bases, J lost 2 bases, and 11 bases lay in between. CDR1 and CDR2 from the germline V gene are ENHRY and SYGVKD. This CDR3 comprises 15 residues. The CDR3 DNA is TGTGCCATCAGTGATGGCGAGCAGGCCTACAATGAGCAGTTCTTC. This gives the protein CAISDGEQAYNEQFF.

V and J are TRBV9 and TRBJ1-2; D uncertain. Trimming took 4 bases from V and 3 from J, leaving 10 bases between them. This CDR3 comprises 13 residues. Germline CDR1 is SGDLS and CDR2 is YYNGEE. CDR3 nucleotide sequence: TGTGCCAGCAGCCTAACGGCCGACTATGGCTACACCTTC. This translates into CASSLTADYGYTF.

This clonotype appeared a few times. CDR3 in amino acids: CASSPSREGSYEQYF. CDR3 nucleotide sequence: TGTGCCAGCTCACCATCGCGGGAGGGTTCTTACGAGCAGTACTTC. The rearrangement links TRBV14 to TRBJ2-7; 9 positions match TRBD2. The V gene's germline CDR1 is SGHDN and CDR2 FVKESK. The CDR3 spans 15 residues. Losses at the gene ends were 8 bases for V and 4 bases for J; bases not matched to a gene: 12.

The chain links TRBV15 to TRBJ1-2, with D hard to call. The germline CDR1 and CDR2 sequences are LNHNV and YYDKDF (reference sequence). CDR3 length equals 13 residues. Between the trimmed V and J ends, which lost 1 base and 5 bases, there was a span of 8 bases. The CDR3 loop is CATSRVAEYGYTF. CDR3 sequence (DNA): TGTGCCACCAGCAGAGTGGCAGAATATGGCTACACCTTC.

Many counts were recorded for this clonotype. Here the CDR3 reads CSAPPQTGNYGYTF. The CDR3 DNA follows: TGCAGTGCTCCTCCCCAAACAGGGAACTATGGCTACACCTTC. V and J are TRBV20-1 and TRBJ1-2; D might be TRBD1 (6 bases). This CDR3 spans 14 amino acids. Germline V CDR1 and CDR2: DFQATT, SNEGSKA (reference sequence). The germline V and J ends were trimmed by 5 bases and 2 bases, with 15 bases remaining between them.

V usage is TRBV10-3 and J usage is TRBJ2-5; unclear D gene. V was pared by 10 bases and J by 0 bases, with 9 bases between. The germline gives CDR1 ENHRY, CDR2 SYGVKD. The CDR3 runs to 12 residues. The DNA for the CDR3 is TGTGCCAGCAGAATGGACCAAGAGACCCAGTACTTC. Protein product: CASRMDQETQYF.

This clonotype was counted at least ten times. This sequence joins TRBV11-2 and TRBJ1-2, with 9 positions matching TRBD1. Trimming removed 3 bases from V and 4 bases from J; junction bases left unmatched: 12. The CDR3 is made up of 17 amino acids. CDR1 SGHAT and CDR2 FQNNGV come from the germline V gene. In nucleotides, the CDR3 is TGTGCCAGCAGCTTCTACCGGACAGGGGCTCGGGTCTATGGCTACACCTTC. Translated, it gives CASSFYRTGARVYGYTF.

J is TRBJ1-2 and V is TRBV2; TRBD1 matches at 9 bases. The CDR3 covers 15 residues. Germline V CDR1 and CDR2: SNHLY, FYNNEI. J gave up 3 bases and V 0 bases, and 2 bases lay outside the gene matches. Here the CDR3 DNA reads TGTGCCAGCAGTGAAGCGGGGGACAGGGACTATGGCTACACCTTC. Protein product: CASSEAGDRDYGYTF.

The chain is built from TRBV18 and TRBJ1-1; D perhaps matches TRBD1 (5 bases). CDR1 and CDR2 from the germline V gene are KGHSH and LQKENI. V was shortened by 0 bases and J by 2 bases, with 19 bases between the two germline ends. CDR3 length: 18 residues. This CDR3 reads CASSPPGVLGGYNTEAFF. In nucleotides, the CDR3 is TGTGCCAGCTCACCACCGGGGGTATTGGGAGGGTACAACACTGAAGCTTTCTTT.

The chain employs TRBV2 and TRBJ1-2, with 9 positions matching TRBD1. The CDR3 loop spans 16 amino acids. The junction had 12 bases not matched to a gene; V was cut back by 2 bases and J by 8 bases. Germline lookup yields CDR1 SNHLY and CDR2 FYNNEI. CDR3 region: CASSEYPPDRGGGYTF. The DNA for the CDR3 is TGTGCCAGCAGTGAATACCCCCCGGACAGGGGAGGCGGCTACACCTTC.

This rearrangement joins TRBV7-3 to TRBJ1-2; D is perhaps TRBD1 (6 bases). This CDR3 region has 14 residues. Germline-derived CDR1 and CDR2 are SGHTA and FQGTGA. The ends were cut back, 3 bases at V and 4 bases at J, with 12 bases in the middle. Written as DNA, the CDR3 is TGTGCCAGCAGCTTGGATACAGGGAGCTATGGCTACACCTTC. Amino acids: CASSLDTGSYGYTF. Combining the CDR3 with reference TRBV7-3 and TRBJ1-2 gives the whole variable domain GAGVSQTPSNKVTEKGKYVELRCDPISGHTALYWYRQSLGQGPEFLIYFQGTGAADDSGLPNDRFFAVRPEGSVSTLKIQRTERGDSAVYLCASSLDTGSYGYTFGSGTRLTVV.

This clonotype was picked up a small number of times. A much bigger clone sits one base away, suggesting this may be a read error. The conserved final phenylalanine or tryptophan is absent from the CDR3, which likely points to a read error. The chain carries TRBV5-1 and TRBJ2-7; 10 positions agree with TRBD1. CDR1 is SGHRS, CDR2 YFSETQ, per germline. The J segment lost 5 bases and the V segment lost 3 bases, leaving 8 bases of the junction unmatched. CDR3 length: 15 residues. The CDR3 region is CASSSSRQGAHEQYL. The CDR3 coding sequence is TGCGCCAGCAGCTCCTCGCGACAGGGGGCACACGAGCAGTACCTC.

This clonotype came up many times. The rearrangement joins TRBV7-9 to TRBJ1-2; 8 bases align to TRBD1. J was trimmed by 3 bases and V by 5 bases; bases with no gene match: 5. The length of the CDR3 is 14 residues. Germline CDR1 reads SEHNR; CDR2 reads FQNEAQ (reference sequence). CDR3 in amino acids: CASSVPGQDYGYTF. In DNA form, the CDR3 reads TGTGCCAGCAGCGTCCCGGGACAGGACTATGGCTACACCTTC.

At least ten counts were recorded for this clonotype. The chain is built from TRBV19 and TRBJ2-3; D gene unclear. Germline CDR1 LNHDA, CDR2 SQIVND (reference sequence). The CDR3 runs 15 residues. V gave up 1 base and J gave up 2 bases, with 10 bases separating them. CDR3 loop: CASSIGSRDTDTQYF. The CDR3 DNA is TGTGCCAGTAGTATAGGTTCCAGAGACACAGATACGCAGTATTTT.

This clonotype was detected many times. The V gene is TRBV24-1, the J gene TRBJ1-4, with D possibly being TRBD1 (5 bases). Germline values: CDR1 KGHDR, CDR2 SFDVKD. The CDR3 is 14 amino acids. Trimming removed 7 bases from V and 5 bases from J, with 13 bases in between. The CDR3 loop reads CATSASTENEKLFF. CDR3 DNA: TGTGCCACCAGCGCGTCGACAGAGAATGAAAAACTGTTTTTT.

At least ten counts were recorded for this clonotype. The V and J genes are TRBV9 and TRBJ2-7; maybe TRBD1 (5 bases). Germline-derived CDR1 and CDR2 are SGDLS and YYNGEE. This CDR3 is built from 15 residues. Trimming left V 0 bases short and J 3 bases short, with 13 bases between. CDR3 sequence reads: CASSVATGRSYEQYF. The CDR3 bases are TGTGCCAGCAGCGTAGCTACAGGCAGAAGCTACGAGCAGTACTTC.

This clonotype has more than one count but fewer than ten. The chain combines TRBV10-3 with TRBJ1-1, with D perhaps matching TRBD1 (5 bases). The CDR3 sequence is 16 residues long. Trimming took 5 bases from V and 0 from J, leaving 16 bases between them. Germline values: CDR1 ENHRY, CDR2 SYGVKD. CDR3 region: CAISQGGGGMNTEAFF. The CDR3 DNA reads TGTGCCATCAGTCAGGGTGGGGGAGGGATGAACACTGAAGCTTTCTTT.

Only a few counts were recorded for this clonotype. Here the CDR3 omits its conserved ending phenylalanine or tryptophan, so a read error is the likely source. The V gene is TRBV12-3 or TRBV12-4, the J gene TRBJ1-1, with 11 bases lining up with TRBD1. Trimming cost V 3 bases and J 6 bases; bases outside gene matches: 3. CDR3 length: 14 amino acids. CDR3 nucleotide sequence: TGTGCCAGCAGTTTGGGACAGGGGGTCCCTGAAGCTTTCCTT. Its protein product is CASSLGQGVPEAFL.

This clonotype was observed a few times. CDR3 sequence: CASLQLAGPSSYEQYF. CDR3 in DNA: TGTGCCAGCTTACAGCTAGCGGGCCCCAGCTCCTACGAGCAGTACTTC. The V gene is TRBV6-1, the J gene TRBJ2-7; 8 bases align to TRBD2. The CDR3 length is 16 residues. Per the germline V gene, CDR1 is MNHNS and CDR2 is SASEGT. Germline trimming cut 8 bases from V and 0 bases from J; bases unmatched to any gene: 12.

V gene TRBV4-2 combines with J gene TRBJ2-2, with D possibly matching TRBD1 (6 bases). The V gene's germline CDR1 is LGHNA and CDR2 YNFKEQ. This CDR3 comprises 18 residues. The V and J ends lost 2 bases and 6 bases respectively, with 22 bases between them. CDR3 protein: CASSQHQRRGSFPGELFF. CDR3 nucleotide sequence: TGTGCCAGCAGCCAACACCAGCGCAGGGGATCATTCCCCGGGGAGCTGTTTTTT.

This clonotype was picked up one time. This sequence may be a read error, since a much larger clone differs from it by one base. The chain combines TRBV9 with TRBJ2-7; 8 nucleotides agree with TRBD1. Trimming took 4 bases from V and 5 from J; bases not matched to a gene: 11. Germline V lookup: CDR1 SGDLS, CDR2 YYNGEE. The CDR3 consists of 15 residues. CDR3 sequence (DNA): TGTGCCAGCAGCCCCCGTCTCCCGGACAGGGACGAGCAGTACTTC. Amino acid sequence: CASSPRLPDRDEQYF.

This rearrangement joins TRBV15 to TRBJ2-7; 10 bases align to TRBD2. The CDR3 contains 16 residues. Germline assignment: CDR1 LNHNV and CDR2 YYDKDF (reference sequence). J was trimmed by 0 bases and V by 5 bases; bases with no gene match: 7. CDR3 sequence reads: CATSHGLAADSYEQYF. The CDR3 DNA sequence: TGTGCCACCAGCCACGGACTAGCGGCAGACTCCTACGAGCAGTACTTC. The full variable domain, rest sourced from reference TRBV15 and TRBJ2-7, is DAMVIQNPRYQVTQFGKPVTLSCSQTLNHNVMYWYQQKSSQAPKLLFHYYDKDFNNEADTPDNFQSRRPNTSFCFLDIRSPGLGDTAMYLCATSHGLAADSYEQYFGPGTRLTVT.

The chain carries TRBV20-1 and TRBJ2-5; 7 nucleotides line up with TRBD1. Trimming took 4 bases from V and 5 from J; bases not matched to a gene: 10. Germline V gene sequence: CDR1 DFQATT, CDR2 SNEGSKA (reference sequence). The CDR3 contains 14 residues. Here the CDR3 reads CSAIRQGLKETQYF. The DNA of the CDR3 is TGCAGTGCTATTAGACAGGGCTTGAAGGAGACCCAGTACTTC.

This clonotype was observed at least ten times. The chain has TRBV20-1 and TRBJ2-1, with 12 bases aligning to TRBD2. In germline, CDR1 is DFQATT, CDR2 SNEGSKA (reference sequence). V shed 5 bases and J 6 bases; nucleotides not matched to a gene: 11. The CDR3 consists of 16 residues. CDR3 nucleotides: TGCAGTGCTGATAAACGACTAGCGGGGGTCCGCAATGAGCAGTTCTTC. Translation: CSADKRLAGVRNEQFF.

This clonotype came up a few times. An end of the junction differs from the germline gene, which may be a read error. CDR3 loop: CASSEQGARRGYTF. The CDR3 DNA follows: TGTGCTAGTAGCGAACAGGGGGCAAGGAGGGGCTACACCTTC. The chain joins TRBV19 to TRBJ1-2; 9 bases align to TRBD1. This CDR3 is built from 14 residues. Germline CDR1 and CDR2: LNHDA and SQIVND (reference sequence).